This section outlines one T cell receptor beta chain sequence together with its context. This specimen comes from a study of radiotherapy plus CTLA-4 blockade in lung cancer. Study background: There were objective responses in 15% to 20% of patients, and around 30% had disease control.

CDR1 is SEHNR and CDR2 is FQNEAQ in the germline V gene (reference sequence). CDR3 length: 14 residues. Trimming stripped 3 bases from V and 10 bases from J, with 16 bases between. The data were produced by immunoSEQ multiplex PCR, yet TCRdb's version contains in-frame clones alone and is incomplete. The table lists 81,000 or so clones, around 86% of them singletons, with about 15% in the top ten. V gene TRBV7-9 combines with J gene TRBJ2-1, with D possibly being TRBD1 (6 bases). The clonotype was recovered from a human donor with non-small cell lung cancer that progressed on radiotherapy plus ipilimumab. The sample in question was peripheral blood, obtained from a patient treated with radiotherapy plus ipilimumab. CDR3 sequence (DNA): TGTGCCAGCAGCTTCCAGGGGTCGTGGCGGGAGCAGTTCTTC. Encoded protein: CASSFQGSWREQFF.